The 21 T cell receptor beta chains listed next were all sequenced from one sample in a study of blood T cell repertoires in COVID-19. The data were produced by immunoSEQ multiplex PCR, yet TCRdb's version contains in-frame clones alone and is incomplete. The sample carries 400,000 to 500,000 clones, more than 70% recorded once. The sample comprised PBMCs or T cells enriched from blood (not recorded which). The source is a woman under 30 who had been exposed to COVID-19.

V gene TRBV7-2 combines with J gene TRBJ1-1; D unclear. Trimming took 1 base from V and 4 from J, leaving 16 bases between them. This CDR3 spans 16 amino acids. Germline V lookup: CDR1 SGHTA, CDR2 FQGNSA. In DNA, the CDR3 is TGTGCCAGCAGCTTAGAGAACCGGGGATGGGGCACTGAAGCTTTCTTT. Protein product: CASSLENRGWGTEAFF.

V and J are TRBV28 and TRBJ1-2; the match to TRBD1 covers 7 bases. Trimming took 5 bases from V and 3 from J; bases not matched to a gene: 3. The CDR3 has 13 amino acids. Germline V gene sequence: CDR1 MDHEN, CDR2 SYDVKM. This CDR3 is CASSKGQDYGYTF. The CDR3 DNA is TGTGCCAGCAGTAAAGGACAGGACTATGGCTACACCTTC.

Regarding this clone: The same CDR3 arises from other DNA sequences in this sample as well. The rearrangement uses TRBV2 and TRBJ1-1, with 11 positions matching TRBD1. There are 15 residues in the CDR3. The trim removed 3 bases at V and 0 bases at J, leaving 0 bases unmatched. CDR1 SNHLY and CDR2 FYNNEI come from the germline V gene. Here the CDR3 reads CASSEDRGLNTEAFF. CDR3 nucleotides: TGTGCCAGCAGTGAGGACAGGGGGCTGAACACTGAAGCTTTCTTT.

The chain links TRBV4-2 to TRBJ2-1; 13 bases fit TRBD2. CDR1 and CDR2 from the germline V gene are LGHNA and YNFKEQ. The CDR3 sequence is 19 residues long. J gave up 1 base and V 0 bases, and 6 bases lay outside the gene matches. This CDR3 is CASSQDITSGRDSYNEQFF. In DNA, the CDR3 is TGTGCCAGCAGCCAAGATATAACTAGCGGGAGGGATTCCTACAATGAGCAGTTCTTC.

This rearrangement joins TRBV3-1 (or the pseudogene TRBV3-2) to TRBJ2-3, with 10 bases matching TRBD2. The trim removed 3 bases at V and 11 bases at J, leaving 5 bases unmatched. Germline assignment: CDR1 LGHDT and CDR2 YNNKEL (reference sequence). This CDR3 is 13 amino acids long. DNA of the CDR3: TGTGCCAGCAGCCAGAGGACTAGCGGACTGCAGTATTTT. This sequence encodes CASSQRTSGLQYF.

The chain uses TRBV18 and TRBJ2-1; the match to TRBD2 covers 13 bases. Trimming at V came to 3 bases and at J to 0 bases, leaving 14 bases not matched to a gene. From germline, CDR1 is KGHSH and CDR2 LQKENI. This CDR3 has 21 amino acids. CDR3 DNA: TGTGCCAGCTCACCGGGAGTACTAGCGGGAGGGCCGGGGCGCTCCTACAATGAGCAGTTCTTC. It is translated as CASSPGVLAGGPGRSYNEQFF.

V and J are TRBV28 and TRBJ1-4; D not certain. CDR1 is MDHEN, CDR2 SYDVKM, per germline. This CDR3 has 14 residues. The V end lost 2 bases, the J end lost 3 bases, and 7 bases lay between the germline ends. CDR3 protein: CASSLALSNEKLFF. The CDR3 region has the DNA TGTGCCAGCAGTTTAGCACTGTCTAATGAAAAACTGTTTTTT.

The V gene is TRBV7-9, the J gene TRBJ2-6; possible D gene TRBD1, 5 bases. The germline CDR1 and CDR2 sequences are SEHNR and FQNEAQ (reference sequence). This CDR3 is built from 16 residues. The V gene lost 8 bases and the J gene lost 0 bases, with 14 bases spanning the gap. The CDR3: CASPKWGFSGANVLTF. Written as DNA, the CDR3 is TGTGCCAGCCCGAAGTGGGGCTTCTCTGGGGCCAACGTCCTGACTTTC.

This chain joins TRBV6-6 and TRBJ1-3; TRBD1 matches 7 bases. This CDR3 has 18 amino acids. Germline values: CDR1 MNHNY, CDR2 SVGAGI (reference sequence). Unmatched junction bases numbered 16, after V lost 6 bases and J lost 2 bases. CDR3 nucleotide sequence: TGTGCCAGCAGCCGATCAGTTATTACAGGGGACACTGGAAACACCATATATTTT. This encodes CASSRSVITGDTGNTIYF.

The chain links TRBV5-1 to TRBJ2-7; D is uncertain. Germline loops: CDR1 SGHRS, CDR2 YFSETQ. V lost 0 bases to trimming and J lost 4 bases, with 14 bases between them. There are 15 residues in the CDR3. CDR3 region: CASSLGTDNPYEQYF. DNA of the CDR3: TGCGCCAGCAGCTTGGGAACAGACAACCCTTACGAGCAGTACTTC. Based on the CDR3 plus reference TRBV5-1 and TRBJ2-7, the full variable domain is KAGVTQTPRYLIKTRGQQVTLSCSPISGHRSVSWYQQTPGQGLQFLFEYFSETQRNKGNFPGRFSGRQFSNSRSEMNVSTLELGDSALYLCASSLGTDNPYEQYFGPGTRLTVT.

V gene TRBV5-1 combines with J gene TRBJ2-7; no clear D. The V gene lost 4 bases and the J gene lost 3 bases, with 5 bases spanning the gap. Germline CDR1 is SGHRS and CDR2 is YFSETQ. CDR3 length: 11 residues. Here the CDR3 reads CASSGHYEQYF. The CDR3 DNA sequence: TGCGCCAGCAGCGGCCACTACGAGCAGTACTTC.

The chain employs TRBV28 and TRBJ1-1; D possibly corresponds to TRBD1 (6 bases). From germline, CDR1 is MDHEN and CDR2 SYDVKM. Trimming stripped 5 bases from V and 2 bases from J, with 9 bases between. The CDR3 is 13 residues long. In nucleotides, the CDR3 is TGTGCCAGCAGTATCGGGACAAACACTGAAGCTTTCTTT. Its protein product is CASSIGTNTEAFF.

The chain recombines TRBV5-1 with TRBJ2-5; D not resolved. CDR3 length equals 13 residues. Germline CDR1 reads SGHRS; CDR2 reads YFSETQ. V shed 0 bases and J shed 4 bases, with 7 bases lying between them. This CDR3 is CASSLASLETQYF. The CDR3 region has the DNA TGCGCCAGCAGCTTGGCTAGTCTAGAGACCCAGTACTTC.

This sequence joins TRBV29-1 and TRBJ2-5, with a possible D match to TRBD2 (6 bases). The CDR3 runs to 13 residues. Germline V gene lookup returns CDR1 SQVTM and CDR2 ANQGSEA. Trimming removed 7 bases at V and 1 base at J, with 13 bases between. CDR3 amino acids: CSAGLISQETQYF. The CDR3 nucleotides are TGCAGCGCGGGACTGATTTCCCAAGAGACCCAGTACTTC.

This rearrangement joins TRBV3-1 (or the pseudogene TRBV3-2) to TRBJ2-1; 8 positions agree with TRBD2. Germline loops: CDR1 LGHDT, CDR2 YNNKEL (reference sequence). The V segment lost 1 base and the J segment 4 bases; nucleotides outside the gene matches: 9. This CDR3 is built from 17 residues. CDR3 sequence (DNA): TGTGCCAGCAGCCAAGTGGCGGGAGGTGGGGGTTACAATGAGCAGTTCTTC. Its translation is CASSQVAGGGGYNEQFF.

The rearrangement joins TRBV12-3 or TRBV12-4 to TRBJ2-2, with no clear D. V lost 3 bases and J 7 bases, leaving 9 bases between the germline ends. The CDR3 length is 13 residues. The CDR3, as DNA: TGTGCCAGCAGTTTCAGAGGAAACGGGGAGCTGTTTTTT. Translating it yields CASSFRGNGELFF.

This clone showed up just once. For the CDR3, the DNA is TGTGCCAGCAGCTCACAGGGGGCGCGGGGCACTGAAGCTTTCTTT. This translates into CASSSQGARGTEAFF. The chain joins TRBV7-9 to TRBJ1-1; 9 bases line up with TRBD1. The CDR3 is made up of 15 amino acids. J was trimmed by 4 bases and V by 4 bases; bases with no gene match: 7. CDR1 SEHNR and CDR2 FQNEAQ come from the germline V gene (reference sequence).

V usage is TRBV10-2 and J usage is TRBJ2-1, with TRBD2 identical over 9 bases. The CDR3 consists of 15 residues. Germline V gene lookup returns CDR1 WSHSY and CDR2 SAAADI. The V segment lost 8 bases and the J segment 3 bases; nucleotides outside the gene matches: 8. CDR3 in amino acids: CASVSGTSSYNEQFF. The CDR3, as DNA: TGCGCCAGCGTCTCCGGGACTAGCAGCTACAATGAGCAGTTCTTC.

The chain employs TRBV4-2 and TRBJ1-6, with TRBD1 matching 8 bases. V shed 1 base, J shed 7 bases, and the junction held 12 bases outside the gene matches. The V gene's germline CDR1 is LGHNA and CDR2 YNFKEQ. The CDR3 consists of 18 residues. CDR3 coding DNA: TGTGCCAGCAGCCAAGGCCCGGGGCAACAGGGGGGAAATTCACCCCTCCACTTT. This codes for CASSQGPGQQGGNSPLHF.

This clone was counted a single time. The chain employs TRBV9 and TRBJ1-6; 8 positions agree with TRBD1. V gave up 5 bases and J gave up 5 bases; unmatched junction bases: 12. From germline, CDR1 is SGDLS and CDR2 YYNGEE. The CDR3 is 17 residues long. The CDR3 nucleotides are TGTGCCAGCAGTCATCCAGGACAGGGAGGGAATAATTCACCCCTCCACTTT. As protein: CASSHPGQGGNNSPLHF.

V usage is TRBV27 and J usage is TRBJ1-1, with 11 bases fitting TRBD1. V dropped 3 bases and J dropped 7; count of bases not matched to a gene: 10. Germline V CDR1 and CDR2: MNHEY, SMNVEV (reference sequence). This CDR3 is 16 amino acids long. CDR3 in amino acids: CASSLFPGGQGGEAFF. In DNA, the CDR3 is TGTGCCAGCAGTTTGTTCCCGGGGGGACAGGGGGGTGAAGCTTTCTTT.